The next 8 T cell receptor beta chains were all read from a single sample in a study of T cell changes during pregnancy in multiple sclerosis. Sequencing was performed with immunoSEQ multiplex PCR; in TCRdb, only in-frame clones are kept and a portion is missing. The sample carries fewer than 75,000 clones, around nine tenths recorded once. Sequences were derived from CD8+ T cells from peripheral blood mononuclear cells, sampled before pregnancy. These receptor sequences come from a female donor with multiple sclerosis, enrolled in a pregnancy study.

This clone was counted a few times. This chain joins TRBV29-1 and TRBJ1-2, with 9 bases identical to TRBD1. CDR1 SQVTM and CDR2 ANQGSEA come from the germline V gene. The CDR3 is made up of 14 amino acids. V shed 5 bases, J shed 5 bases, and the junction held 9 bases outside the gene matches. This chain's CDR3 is CSVRATGGAYGYTF. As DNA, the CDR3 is TGCAGCGTTCGGGCTACAGGGGGCGCATATGGCTACACCTTC.

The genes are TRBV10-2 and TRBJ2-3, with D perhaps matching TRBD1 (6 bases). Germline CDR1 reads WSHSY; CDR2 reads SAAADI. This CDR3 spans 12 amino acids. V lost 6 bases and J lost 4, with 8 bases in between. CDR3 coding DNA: TGCGCCAGCAGACAGGGTTCAGATACGCAGTATTTT. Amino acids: CASRQGSDTQYF.

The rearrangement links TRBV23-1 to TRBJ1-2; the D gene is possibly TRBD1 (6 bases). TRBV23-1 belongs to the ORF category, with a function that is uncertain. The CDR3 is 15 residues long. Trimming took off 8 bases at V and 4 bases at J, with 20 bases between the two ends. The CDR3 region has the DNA TGCGCCAGCGTGCGGGGGCCTGAGAGTCCCTATGGCTACACCTTC. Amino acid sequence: CASVRGPESPYGYTF.

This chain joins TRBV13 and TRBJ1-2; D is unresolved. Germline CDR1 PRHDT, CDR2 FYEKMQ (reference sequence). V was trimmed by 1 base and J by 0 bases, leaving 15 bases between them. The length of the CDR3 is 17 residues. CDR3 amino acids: CASSLAGGQAANYGYTF. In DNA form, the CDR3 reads TGTGCCAGCAGCTTAGCAGGAGGGCAGGCGGCTAACTATGGCTACACCTTC.

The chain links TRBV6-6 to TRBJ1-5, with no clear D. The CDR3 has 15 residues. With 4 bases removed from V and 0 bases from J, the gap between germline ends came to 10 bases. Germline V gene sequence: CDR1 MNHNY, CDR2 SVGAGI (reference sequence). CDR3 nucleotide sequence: TGTGCCAGCAGTTTGGTAGTTGATAGCAATCAGCCCCAGCATTTT. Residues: CASSLVVDSNQPQHF.

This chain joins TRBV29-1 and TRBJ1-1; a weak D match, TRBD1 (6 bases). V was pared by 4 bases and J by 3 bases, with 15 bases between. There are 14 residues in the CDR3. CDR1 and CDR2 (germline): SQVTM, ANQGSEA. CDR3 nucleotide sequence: TGCAGCGTTGGCGAGGGGGTAGGGGACACTGAAGCTTTCTTT. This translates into CSVGEGVGDTEAFF. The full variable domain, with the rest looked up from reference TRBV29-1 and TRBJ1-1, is SAVISQKPSRDICQRGTSLTIQCQVDSQVTMMFWYRQQPGQSLTLIATANQGSEATYESGFVIDKFPISRPNLTFSTLTVSNMSPEDSSIYLCSVGEGVGDTEAFFGQGTRLTVV.

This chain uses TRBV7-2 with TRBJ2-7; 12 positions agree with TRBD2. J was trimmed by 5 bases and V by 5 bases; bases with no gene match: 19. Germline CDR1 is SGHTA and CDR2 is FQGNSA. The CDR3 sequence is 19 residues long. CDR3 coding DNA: TGTGCCAGCAGCCCACGGACAGGGGAAGCTAGCGGGGGGGCCCACGAGCAGTACTTC. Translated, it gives CASSPRTGEASGGAHEQYF.

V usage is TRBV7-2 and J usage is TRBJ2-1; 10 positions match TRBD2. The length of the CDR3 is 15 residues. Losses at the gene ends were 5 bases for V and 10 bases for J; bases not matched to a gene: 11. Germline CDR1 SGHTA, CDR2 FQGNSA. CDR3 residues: CASSPSGGGALEQFF. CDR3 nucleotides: TGTGCCAGCAGCCCTAGCGGGGGAGGTGCATTAGAGCAGTTCTTC.